This T cell receptor (beta chain) was identified in a study of blood T cell repertoires in COVID-19. With V trimmed by 2 bases and J by 6 bases, 7 bases remained unmatched. This CDR3 is 14 amino acids long. Germline V gene sequence: CDR1 MNHNY, CDR2 SVGAGI (reference sequence). Produced via immunoSEQ multiplex PCR; TCRdb's table is partial and in-frame only. The sample gives 120,000 to 150,000 clones, 84% of which show up once; less than 9% is in the top ten. V usage is TRBV6-6 and J usage is TRBJ2-7; 7 bases align to TRBD1. What was sequenced was peripheral blood. The clonotype comes from a man in his thirties or forties with COVID-19, enrolled during active disease. CDR3 DNA sequence: TGTGCCAGCAGTTACACAGGGGCTGCGGGCGAGCAGTACTTC. Its translation: CASSYTGAAGEQYF.